This entry is about one TCR beta chain. This entry is derived from a study of blood T cell repertoires in COVID-19. Across the study: Sites across the United States, Italy and Spain contributed samples from acute and convalescent COVID-19. Sources were T cells, B-cell-depleted T cells, or PBMCs; the material itself was cDNA or gDNA.

Original processing methods: Using reference gene primer amplification, nucleated cell counts were estimated. The data were produced by immunoSEQ multiplex PCR, yet TCRdb's version contains in-frame clones alone and is incomplete. V, J and clone size were drawn from that table, and D and trimming were deduced from the DNA. The profile covers about 260,000 clones, with around four fifths appearing a single time and approximately 4% taken by the ten largest. Sequencing used peripheral blood. The TCR comes from a man in his 60s with acute or convalescent COVID-19.

CDR3 region: CASSGGYGALDEQYF. CDR3 coding DNA: TGCGCCAGCTCCGGAGGGTACGGGGCTCTGGACGAGCAGTACTTC. J is TRBJ2-7 and V is TRBV5-1; possible D gene TRBD2, 6 bases. With 7 bases removed from V and 5 bases from J, the gap between germline ends came to 22 bases. The CDR3 loop spans 15 amino acids. Germline loops: CDR1 SGHRS, CDR2 YFSETQ.